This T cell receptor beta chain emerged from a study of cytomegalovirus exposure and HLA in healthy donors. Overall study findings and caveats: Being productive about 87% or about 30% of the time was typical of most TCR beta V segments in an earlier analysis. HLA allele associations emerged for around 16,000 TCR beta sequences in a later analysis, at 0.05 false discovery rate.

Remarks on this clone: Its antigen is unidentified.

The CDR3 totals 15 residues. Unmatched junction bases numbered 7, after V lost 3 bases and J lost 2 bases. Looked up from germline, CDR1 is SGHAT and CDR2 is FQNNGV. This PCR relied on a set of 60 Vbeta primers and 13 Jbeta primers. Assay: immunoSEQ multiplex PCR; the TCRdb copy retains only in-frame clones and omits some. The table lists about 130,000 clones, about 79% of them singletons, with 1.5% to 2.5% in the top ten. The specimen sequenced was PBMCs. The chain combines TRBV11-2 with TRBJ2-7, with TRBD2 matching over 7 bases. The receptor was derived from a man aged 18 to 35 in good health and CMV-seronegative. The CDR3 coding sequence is TGTGCCAGCAGCTTGGAGGCTAGCGGCGCCTACGAGCAGTACTTC. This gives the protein CASSLEASGAYEQYF.